The next 14 T cell receptor beta chains were all read from a single sample in a study of cytomegalovirus exposure and HLA in healthy donors. Primers included in the PCR were 60 Vbeta and 13 Jbeta primers. Produced via immunoSEQ multiplex PCR; TCRdb's table is partial and in-frame only. This sample has 95,000 to 100,000 clones, with about 70% found just once. The sequencing sample was made of PBMCs. These receptors all come from a woman in her thirties or forties in good health and CMV-seronegative.

The chain combines TRBV6-6 with TRBJ1-5; D gene uncertain. V dropped 2 bases and J dropped 0 bases, with 11 bases sitting between them. This CDR3 comprises 16 residues. The germline CDR1 and CDR2 sequences are MNHNY and SVGAGI (reference sequence). The DNA for the CDR3 is TGTGCCAGCAGTTACAGCCCAGGCGATAGCAATCAGCCCCAGCATTTT. Translation: CASSYSPGDSNQPQHF.

This chain uses TRBV7-3 with TRBJ1-2; the D is unclear. The length of the CDR3 is 15 residues. The V end lost 4 bases, the J end lost 4 bases, and 16 bases lay between the germline ends. From germline, CDR1 is SGHTA and CDR2 FQGTGA. CDR3: CASSSKSMGVYGYTF. The CDR3 DNA follows: TGTGCCAGCAGCTCCAAATCCATGGGAGTCTATGGCTACACCTTC.

J is TRBJ1-2 and V is TRBV7-8; D is perhaps TRBD1 (6 bases). Germline CDR1 SGHVS, CDR2 FQNEAQ. This CDR3 has 15 residues. Trimming removed 4 bases from V and 1 base from J, with 13 bases in between. Here the CDR3 reads CASSSQGVINYGYTF. As DNA, the CDR3 is TGTGCCAGCAGCTCACAGGGTGTCATTAACTATGGCTACACCTTC.

V usage is TRBV7-8 and J usage is TRBJ2-2; 10 nucleotides match TRBD1. J lost 5 bases, V lost 5 bases, and 8 bases had no gene match. The CDR3 totals 16 residues. Germline lookup yields CDR1 SGHVS and CDR2 FQNEAQ. As DNA, the CDR3 is TGTGCCAGCAGCCCCCACCGGACAGGGGGGACCGGGGAGCTGTTTTTT. This encodes CASSPHRTGGTGELFF. Full variable domain (outside the CDR3, taken from reference TRBV7-8 and TRBJ2-2): GAGVSQSPRYKVAKRGQDVALRCDPISGHVSLFWYQQALGQGPEFLTYFQNEAQLDKSGLPSDRFFAERPEGSVSTLKIQRTQQEDSAVYLCASSPHRTGGTGELFFGEGSRLTVL.

This clone was detected only a few times. Other DNA sequences in the same sample also yield this CDR3. V usage is TRBV18 and J usage is TRBJ1-4, with TRBD1 matching over 7 bases. Germline V gene sequence: CDR1 KGHSH, CDR2 LQKENI. J gave up 4 bases and V 4 bases, and 0 bases lay outside the gene matches. The CDR3 contains 13 residues. CDR3 coding DNA: TGTGCCAGCTCACGGGACAGTAATGAAAAACTGTTTTTT. Translated: CASSRDSNEKLFF.

The gene calls are TRBV6-6 and TRBJ1-2; D might be TRBD1 (5 bases). The germline CDR1 and CDR2 sequences are MNHNY and SVGAGI (reference sequence). Trimming stripped 6 bases from V and 4 bases from J, with 15 bases between. CDR3 size: 14 residues. The CDR3 nucleotides read TGTGCCAGCAGGAACTCCCAAAGGGGCTATGGCTACACCTTC. Translating gives CASRNSQRGYGYTF.

This clone appeared a few times. This chain links TRBV28 with TRBJ2-5, with 13 positions matching TRBD2. Germline V gives CDR1 MDHEN, CDR2 SYDVKM. With V trimmed by 5 bases and J by 6 bases, 9 bases remained unmatched. The CDR3 length is 16 residues. CDR3 loop: CASSTPRTSGSQTQYF. In DNA, the CDR3 is TGTGCCAGCAGTACACCACGGACTAGCGGGAGTCAGACCCAGTACTTC.

This clone appeared once. The chain links TRBV5-1 to TRBJ2-3, with 9 nucleotides matching TRBD2. This CDR3 spans 17 amino acids. Germline CDR1 SGHRS, CDR2 YFSETQ. With 4 bases clipped from V and 0 bases from J, the junction kept 9 bases outside the gene matches. DNA of the CDR3: TGCGCCAGCAGCGCCTGGACTAGCGAATTTAGCACAGATACGCAGTATTTT. It yields the protein CASSAWTSEFSTDTQYF.

This clone was counted only a few times. J is TRBJ2-6 and V is TRBV4-2; D is perhaps TRBD2 (5 bases). There are 17 residues in the CDR3. V lost 1 base, J lost 0 bases, and 10 bases lay in between. Looked up from germline, CDR1 is LGHNA and CDR2 is YNFKEQ. The CDR3 DNA reads as TGTGCCAGCAGCCAAGGGACCCGGGGCTCTGGGGCCAACGTCCTGACTTTC. Its protein product is CASSQGTRGSGANVLTF.

The chain uses TRBV10-2 and TRBJ2-3; 7 bases are shared with TRBD2. V shed 10 bases, J shed 0 bases, and the junction held 7 bases outside the gene matches. The CDR3 totals 14 residues. From germline, CDR1 is WSHSY and CDR2 SAAADI. The CDR3 DNA reads as TGCGCCACCCTCAGGGAGGGTAGCACAGATACGCAGTATTTT. This sequence encodes CATLREGSTDTQYF.

The rearrangement joins TRBV19 to TRBJ2-7, with 12 bases lining up with TRBD2. The CDR3 is made up of 15 amino acids. Germline CDR1 and CDR2: LNHDA and SQIVND (reference sequence). The ends lost 3 bases at V and 2 bases at J; junction bases unmatched: 2. CDR3 sequence reads: CASSIGLAGPYEQYF. As DNA, the CDR3 is TGTGCCAGTAGTATCGGACTAGCGGGGCCCTACGAGCAGTACTTC.

The CDR3: CASSQSNNRYEQYF. The CDR3 coding sequence is TGTGCCAGCAGCCAGTCTAACAACAGGTACGAGCAGTACTTC. V is TRBV11-2 and J is TRBJ2-7; TRBD1 might be the D (5 bases). The CDR3 is 14 residues long. Trimming pared 5 bases from V and 4 bases from J, leaving 15 bases between. CDR1 and CDR2 (germline): SGHAT, FQNNGV.

The chain has TRBV7-2 and TRBJ2-4; 7 nucleotides line up with TRBD1. The CDR3 consists of 13 residues. Per germline, CDR1 SGHTA and CDR2 FQGNSA. The V segment lost 8 bases and the J segment 4 bases; nucleotides outside the gene matches: 5. For the CDR3, the DNA is TGTGCCAGCGGTACAGGGGCGAAAAACATTCAGTACTTC. As protein: CASGTGAKNIQYF. Complete variable domain (other parts from reference TRBV7-2 and TRBJ2-4): GAGVSQSPSNKVTEKGKDVELRCDPISGHTALYWYRQSLGQGLEFLIYFQGNSAPDKSGLPSDRFSAERTGGSVSTLTIQRTQQEDSAVYLCASGTGAKNIQYFGAGTRLSVL.

This chain uses TRBV5-1 with TRBJ2-7; 8 nucleotides agree with TRBD2. Germline CDR1 reads SGHRS; CDR2 reads YFSETQ. There are 14 residues in the CDR3. The V gene end was trimmed by 5 bases and the J gene end by 3 bases; junction bases not matched to a gene: 7. The CDR3 loop reads CASSSREGVYEQYF. CDR3 nucleotide sequence: TGCGCCAGCAGTTCCCGGGAGGGGGTCTACGAGCAGTACTTC.